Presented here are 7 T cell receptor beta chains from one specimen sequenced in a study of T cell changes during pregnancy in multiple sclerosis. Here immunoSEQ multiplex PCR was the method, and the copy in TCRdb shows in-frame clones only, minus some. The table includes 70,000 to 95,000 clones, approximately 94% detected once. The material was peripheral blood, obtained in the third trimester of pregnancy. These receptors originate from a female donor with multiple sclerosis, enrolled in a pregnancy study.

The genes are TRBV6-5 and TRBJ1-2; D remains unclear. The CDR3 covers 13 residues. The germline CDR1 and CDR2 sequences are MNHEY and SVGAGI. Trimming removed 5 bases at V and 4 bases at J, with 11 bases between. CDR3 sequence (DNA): TGTGCCAGCAGTGACCGACCGGGCTATGGCTACACCTTC. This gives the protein CASSDRPGYGYTF.

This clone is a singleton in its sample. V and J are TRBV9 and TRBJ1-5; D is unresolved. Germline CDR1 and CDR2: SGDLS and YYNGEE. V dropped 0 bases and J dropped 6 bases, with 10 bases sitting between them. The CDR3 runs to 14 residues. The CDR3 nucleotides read TGTGCCAGCAGCGTAGAGAGTAACGCTCAGCCCCAGCATTTT. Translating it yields CASSVESNAQPQHF.

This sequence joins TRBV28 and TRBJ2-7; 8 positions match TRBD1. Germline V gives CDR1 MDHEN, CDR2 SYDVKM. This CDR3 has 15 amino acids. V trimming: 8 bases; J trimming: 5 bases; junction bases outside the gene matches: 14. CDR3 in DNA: TGTGCCAGCCAGACCTCGGGGCAGGGGGCGCACGAGCAGTACTTC. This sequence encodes CASQTSGQGAHEQYF.

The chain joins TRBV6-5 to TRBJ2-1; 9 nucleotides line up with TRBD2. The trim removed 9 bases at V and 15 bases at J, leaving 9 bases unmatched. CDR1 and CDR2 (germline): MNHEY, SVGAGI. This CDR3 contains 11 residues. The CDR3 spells CASGSGTSWFF. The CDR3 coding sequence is TGTGCCAGTGGGTCCGGGACTAGCTGGTTCTTC.

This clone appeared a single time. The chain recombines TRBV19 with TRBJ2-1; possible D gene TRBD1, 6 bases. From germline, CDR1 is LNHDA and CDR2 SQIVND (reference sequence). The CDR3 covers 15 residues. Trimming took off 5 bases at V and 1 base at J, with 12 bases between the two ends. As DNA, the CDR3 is TGTGCCAGTAGTCCTAGTGGACAGTCCTACAATGAGCAGTTCTTC. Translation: CASSPSGQSYNEQFF.

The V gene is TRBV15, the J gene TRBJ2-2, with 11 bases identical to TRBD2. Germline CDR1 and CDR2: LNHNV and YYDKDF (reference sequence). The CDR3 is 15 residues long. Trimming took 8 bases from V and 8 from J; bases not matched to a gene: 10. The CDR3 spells CATQGIAGGRGELFF. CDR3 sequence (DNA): TGTGCCACCCAAGGGATAGCGGGAGGGCGGGGGGAGCTGTTTTTT.

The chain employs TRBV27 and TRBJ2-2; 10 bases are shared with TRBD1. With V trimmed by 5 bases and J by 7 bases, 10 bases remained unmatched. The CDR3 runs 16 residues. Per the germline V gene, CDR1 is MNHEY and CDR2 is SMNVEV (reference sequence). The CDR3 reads CASSGFSGTGDGELFF. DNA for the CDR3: TGTGCCAGCAGTGGGTTTTCAGGGACAGGGGACGGGGAGCTGTTTTTT.